The 27 T cell receptor beta chains below all came from one sample that was sequenced in a study of cytomegalovirus exposure and HLA in healthy donors. Both 60 Vbeta primers and 13 Jbeta primers went into the PCR. Produced via immunoSEQ multiplex PCR; TCRdb's table is partial and in-frame only. This table has 100,000 to 150,000 clones, roughly 82% appearing once. The specimen sequenced was PBMCs. The receptors were gathered from a woman aged 55-69 years in good health and CMV-seropositive.

The chain links TRBV9 to TRBJ2-1, with 10 bases identical to TRBD2. The CDR3 consists of 15 residues. Per germline, CDR1 SGDLS and CDR2 YYNGEE. Germline trimming cut 4 bases from V and 7 bases from J; bases unmatched to any gene: 8. This CDR3 is CASSSSGSGLNEQFF. CDR3 bases: TGTGCCAGCAGCTCTAGCGGGAGTGGCTTAAATGAGCAGTTCTTC.

The chain employs TRBV4-3 and TRBJ2-1, with TRBD2 identical over 7 bases. CDR3 length equals 17 residues. V shed 0 bases, J shed 9 bases, and the junction held 14 bases outside the gene matches. Germline CDR1 and CDR2: LGHNA and YSLEER. The CDR3 region is CASSQESAGPLVGEQFF. CDR3 nucleotide sequence: TGCGCCAGCAGCCAAGAATCAGCGGGACCCCTTGTCGGTGAGCAGTTCTTC.

This rearrangement joins TRBV2 to TRBJ2-7; TRBD2 aligns across 8 bases. After removal of 9 bases from V and 9 bases from J, the junction contained 16 bases not matched to a gene. CDR1 and CDR2 from the germline V gene are SNHLY and FYNNEI. This CDR3 region has 14 residues. The CDR3 reads CASMEIAGSNGQYF. Here the CDR3 DNA reads TGTGCCAGTATGGAAATAGCGGGAAGTAACGGGCAGTACTTC. Combining the CDR3 with reference TRBV2 and TRBJ2-7 gives the whole variable domain EPEVTQTPSHQVTQMGQEVILRCVPISNHLYFYWYRQILGQKVEFLVSFYNNEISEKSEIFDDQFSVERPDGSNFTLKIRSTKLEDSAMYFCASMEIAGSNGQYFGPGTRLTVT.

This clone was observed a single time. The rearrangement uses TRBV2 and TRBJ1-2, with TRBD1 matching over 10 bases. From germline, CDR1 is SNHLY and CDR2 FYNNEI. The junction had 7 bases not matched to a gene; V was cut back by 8 bases and J by 7 bases. The CDR3 spans 13 residues. The CDR3 is CASVGQGRSGYTF. The CDR3 coding sequence is TGTGCCAGCGTGGGACAGGGGCGCTCTGGCTACACCTTC.

The genes are TRBV5-1 and TRBJ2-7, with D perhaps matching TRBD1 (5 bases). Trimming left V 2 bases short and J 5 bases short, with 11 bases between. The CDR3 contains 13 residues. The germline gives CDR1 SGHRS, CDR2 YFSETQ. CDR3 sequence: CASSLQVRDEQYF. The CDR3, as DNA: TGCGCCAGCAGCTTACAGGTCCGGGACGAGCAGTACTTC.

This chain uses TRBV5-4 with TRBJ1-5; D is unresolved. CDR3 length equals 13 residues. Trimming stripped 4 bases from V and 8 bases from J, with 13 bases between. Looked up from germline, CDR1 is SGHNT and CDR2 is YYREEE (reference sequence). The chain's CDR3 is CASSRLPSEPQHF. The CDR3 DNA reads TGTGCCAGCAGCCGCCTCCCCTCGGAGCCCCAGCATTTT.

This CDR3 reads CAYNRDPNTEAFF. The CDR3 DNA reads TGTGCCTACAACAGGGACCCGAACACTGAAGCTTTCTTT. The J gene is TRBJ1-1, the V gene TRBV30; tentatively, D is TRBD1 (6 bases). Germline assignment: CDR1 GTSNPN and CDR2 SVGIG (reference sequence). The CDR3 extends over 13 amino acids. Trimming left V 7 bases short and J 1 base short, with 13 bases between.

This clone came up a few times. The J gene is TRBJ1-2, the V gene TRBV6-5; D remains unclear. This CDR3 is 13 amino acids long. V lost 0 bases, J lost 6 bases, and 8 bases lay in between. The V gene's germline CDR1 is MNHEY and CDR2 SVGAGI. The CDR3 reads CASSYSAGNGYTF. The CDR3 DNA reads TGTGCCAGCAGTTACTCTGCGGGCAATGGCTACACCTTC.

This clone was seen only a few times. The V and J genes are TRBV5-1 and TRBJ2-3; possibly TRBD1 for D (5 bases). CDR1 is SGHRS, CDR2 YFSETQ, per germline. V gave up 0 bases and J gave up 0 bases, with 8 bases separating them. This CDR3 has 15 residues. The CDR3 protein is CASSLGQGSTDTQYF. As DNA, the CDR3 is TGCGCCAGCAGCTTGGGGCAGGGAAGCACAGATACGCAGTATTTT.

The CDR3 sequence: CASSLMRGAGAYEQYF. CDR3 DNA sequence: TGTGCCAGCAGCTTGATGCGGGGGGCTGGAGCCTACGAGCAGTACTTC. This sequence joins TRBV5-4 and TRBJ2-7; TRBD2 agrees at 8 bases. Looked up from germline, CDR1 is SGHNT and CDR2 is YYREEE (reference sequence). Unmatched junction bases numbered 8, after V lost 1 base and J lost 2 bases. This CDR3 is 16 amino acids long.

The V and J genes are TRBV7-2 and TRBJ2-1, with D uncertain. The V and J ends lost 1 base and 7 bases respectively, with 5 bases between them. Germline lookup yields CDR1 SGHTA and CDR2 FQGNSA. The CDR3 is 12 amino acids. CDR3 amino acids: CASSLGVNEQFF. The CDR3 DNA sequence: TGTGCCAGCAGCTTAGGTGTAAATGAGCAGTTCTTC.

This chain joins TRBV2 and TRBJ1-4; 8 nucleotides line up with TRBD1. Germline V gene sequence: CDR1 SNHLY, CDR2 FYNNEI. The ends lost 2 bases at V and 7 bases at J; junction bases unmatched: 3. This CDR3 comprises 14 residues. DNA for the CDR3: TGTGCCAGCAGTGAACAGGGGGCCGTTGAAAAACTGTTTTTT. This encodes CASSEQGAVEKLFF.

This clone was recorded only once. V and J are TRBV7-2 and TRBJ1-6; the match to TRBD1 covers 8 bases. This CDR3 is built from 17 residues. With V trimmed by 5 bases and J by 0 bases, 6 bases remained unmatched. CDR1 is SGHTA, CDR2 FQGNSA, per germline. DNA for the CDR3: TGTGCCAGCAGCCTAAGGGACAGGAGCTCCTATAATTCACCCCTCCACTTT. Amino acids: CASSLRDRSSYNSPLHF.

The J gene is TRBJ1-3, the V gene TRBV30; 8 nucleotides agree with TRBD1. Trimming removed 3 bases from V and 2 bases from J; junction bases left unmatched: 0. Germline CDR1 is GTSNPN and CDR2 is SVGIG (reference sequence). The CDR3 extends over 13 amino acids. CDR3 residues: CAWRQGAGNTIYF. CDR3 bases: TGTGCCTGGAGACAGGGGGCTGGAAACACCATATATTTT.

The chain is built from TRBV15 and TRBJ1-5; no reliable D call. In germline, CDR1 is LNHNV, CDR2 YYDKDF (reference sequence). This CDR3 region has 15 residues. With 1 base removed from V and 3 bases from J, the gap between germline ends came to 10 bases. The CDR3 DNA sequence: TGTGCCACCAGCAGAGGAGGCAGCAACAATCAGCCCCAGCATTTT. Translated: CATSRGGSNNQPQHF.

A note on this clone: The sample has other DNA sequences that encode this CDR3 too. The chain recombines TRBV4-2 with TRBJ2-4, with 11 bases matching TRBD2. V was clipped by 0 bases and J by 1 base; unmatched bases: 20. Germline CDR1 reads LGHNA; CDR2 reads YNFKEQ. There are 23 residues in the CDR3. The CDR3 DNA follows: TGTGCCAGCAGCCAAGATGACCTCCCTAGCGGGGGGTTGGTCGCCTTGGCCAAAAACATTCAGTACTTC. This codes for CASSQDDLPSGGLVALAKNIQYF.

The V call is TRBV30, the J call TRBJ2-5, with 7 bases aligning to TRBD2. The CDR3 has 16 amino acids. J gave up 2 bases and V 0 bases, and 9 bases lay outside the gene matches. Germline V lookup: CDR1 GTSNPN, CDR2 SVGIG (reference sequence). Here the CDR3 reads CAWSVVGGTLQETQYF. The DNA of the CDR3 is TGTGCCTGGAGTGTTGTCGGGGGGACCTTACAAGAGACCCAGTACTTC.

This sequence joins TRBV13 and TRBJ2-2; 8 bases are shared with TRBD1. CDR1 and CDR2 (germline): PRHDT, FYEKMQ (reference sequence). The J segment lost 6 bases and the V segment lost 8 bases, leaving 5 bases of the junction unmatched. CDR3 length: 13 residues. The CDR3 loop is CASGKQGAGELFF. CDR3 DNA sequence: TGTGCCAGCGGGAAACAGGGGGCCGGGGAGCTGTTTTTT.

The chain links TRBV5-1 to TRBJ2-3; D perhaps matches TRBD1 (5 bases). The CDR3 extends over 17 amino acids. The germline CDR1 and CDR2 sequences are SGHRS and YFSETQ. Trimming cost V 0 bases and J 0 bases, with 14 bases left between them. DNA for the CDR3: TGCGCCAGCAGCTTGGCCAAGGACACCGCTAGCACAGATACGCAGTATTTT. As protein: CASSLAKDTASTDTQYF.

This chain connects TRBV27 to TRBJ2-7, with 8 bases aligning to TRBD2. J was trimmed by 2 bases and V by 4 bases; bases with no gene match: 1. CDR1 MNHEY and CDR2 SMNVEV come from the germline V gene (reference sequence). This CDR3 has 13 residues. CDR3 residues: CASSSLAAYEQYF. The CDR3 DNA follows: TGTGCCAGCAGTTCACTAGCGGCCTACGAGCAGTACTTC.

The chain has TRBV27 and TRBJ2-1; tentatively, D is TRBD2 (7 bases). The CDR3 totals 15 residues. V was trimmed by 9 bases and J by 1 base, leaving 16 bases between them. Germline-derived CDR1 and CDR2 are MNHEY and SMNVEV (reference sequence). CDR3 DNA sequence: TGTGCCAGTTCTAAGGGGGGGGCGTCCTACAATGAGCAGTTCTTC. Translated: CASSKGGASYNEQFF.

The chain is built from TRBV27 and TRBJ1-4, with TRBD1 matching 9 bases. The CDR3 runs to 17 residues. V was clipped by 5 bases and J by 7 bases; unmatched bases: 14. CDR1 and CDR2 (germline): MNHEY, SMNVEV (reference sequence). In nucleotides, the CDR3 is TGTGCCAGCAGTAGTATTGGAGCCGGGACAGGGAGTGAAAAACTGTTTTTT. It specifies CASSSIGAGTGSEKLFF.

The chain has TRBV4-1 and TRBJ1-1; 8 bases line up with TRBD1. Trimming at V came to 4 bases and at J to 0 bases, leaving 13 bases not matched to a gene. Germline values: CDR1 MGHRA, CDR2 YSYEKL. This CDR3 is 18 amino acids long. In nucleotides, the CDR3 is TGCGCCAGCAGCCTAAAACCTATGGACAGGGATTTGAACACTGAAGCTTTCTTT. Encoded protein: CASSLKPMDRDLNTEAFF.

The rearrangement uses TRBV7-9 and TRBJ2-7; D is unclear. V was clipped by 2 bases and J by 3 bases, with 5 bases between them. The CDR3 totals 12 residues. Germline V CDR1 and CDR2: SEHNR, FQNEAQ (reference sequence). Here the CDR3 DNA reads TGTGCCAGCAGCTTAACGGGCTACGAGCAGTACTTC. This codes for CASSLTGYEQYF.

This chain links TRBV2 with TRBJ2-1; 16 nucleotides match TRBD2. This CDR3 is 19 amino acids long. Germline trimming cut 6 bases from V and 0 bases from J; bases unmatched to any gene: 8. CDR1 SNHLY and CDR2 FYNNEI come from the germline V gene. The CDR3, as DNA: TGTGCCAGCAGGCCGGGACTAGCGGGGGGGCTAGACTCCTACAATGAGCAGTTCTTC. Protein product: CASRPGLAGGLDSYNEQFF.

The chain employs TRBV5-1 and TRBJ2-5; the D gene is possibly TRBD2 (7 bases). The germline V gene has CDR1 SGHRS and CDR2 YFSETQ. Between the trimmed V and J ends, which lost 0 bases and 4 bases, there was a span of 16 bases. The length of the CDR3 is 16 residues. The CDR3 DNA is TGCGCCAGCAGCTTGGCCCTAGCGGAGGGGGGAGAGACCCAGTACTTC. This translates into CASSLALAEGGETQYF.

The chain has TRBV6-5 and TRBJ1-2; weak D call: TRBD1 (5 bases). Germline-derived CDR1 and CDR2 are MNHEY and SVGAGI. Trimming took off 9 bases at V and 7 bases at J, with 12 bases between the two ends. This CDR3 is 11 amino acids long. CDR3 amino acids: CASQGLSGYTF. The DNA of the CDR3 is TGTGCCAGTCAGGGATTGAGTGGCTACACCTTC.